Shown below are 8 T cell receptor beta chains from a single sample sequenced in a study of blood T cell repertoires in COVID-19. Here immunoSEQ multiplex PCR was the method, and the copy in TCRdb shows in-frame clones only, minus some. The data hold around 100,000 clones, with 70% to 80% observed a single time. Specimen: peripheral blood. The receptors stem from a man in his 60s with active or convalescent COVID-19.

A few counts support this clone. The V call is TRBV11-2, the J call TRBJ2-3, with 7 bases matching TRBD1. The V gene end was trimmed by 5 bases and the J gene end by 6 bases; junction bases not matched to a gene: 8. Per the germline V gene, CDR1 is SGHAT and CDR2 is FQNNGV. CDR3 size: 14 residues. CDR3 DNA sequence: TGTGCCAGCAGCCCTCGACAGGGAGCGGATACGCAGTATTTT. It codes for CASSPRQGADTQYF.

V gene TRBV14 combines with J gene TRBJ2-1; tentatively, D is TRBD2 (6 bases). The germline CDR1 and CDR2 sequences are SGHDN and FVKESK. Trimming shortened V by 2 bases and J by 2 bases, and 13 bases separated the two germline ends. CDR3 length equals 16 residues. The CDR3 region has the DNA TGTGCCAGCAGCCAACTCCGGCTAGCGCCCTACAATGAGCAGTTCTTC. Protein product: CASSQLRLAPYNEQFF.

The chain combines TRBV11-2 with TRBJ2-2; the D gene is possibly TRBD2 (5 bases). Looked up from germline, CDR1 is SGHAT and CDR2 is FQNNGV. This CDR3 comprises 15 residues. V gave up 3 bases and J gave up 0 bases, with 8 bases separating them. CDR3 region: CASSLSGTNTGELFF. The CDR3 DNA sequence: TGTGCCAGCAGCTTGTCGGGGACGAACACCGGGGAGCTGTTTTTT.

V and J are TRBV28 and TRBJ1-2; D is ambiguous. The CDR3 totals 13 residues. Germline CDR1 is MDHEN and CDR2 is SYDVKM. V dropped 2 bases and J dropped 4 bases, with 8 bases sitting between them. The chain's CDR3 is CASSLVNSYGYTF. CDR3 DNA sequence: TGTGCCAGCAGTTTAGTGAACAGCTATGGCTACACCTTC.

The rearrangement joins TRBV27 to TRBJ2-5; D not resolved. Looked up from germline, CDR1 is MNHEY and CDR2 is SMNVEV (reference sequence). With 5 bases removed from V and 1 base from J, the gap between germline ends came to 11 bases. The CDR3 extends over 14 amino acids. Here the CDR3 DNA reads TGTGCCAGCAGTGCCCGGAGAACCCAAGAGACCCAGTACTTC. Translation: CASSARRTQETQYF.

The chain combines TRBV14 with TRBJ2-1; possible D gene TRBD1, 6 bases. This CDR3 is built from 15 residues. Germline CDR1 is SGHDN and CDR2 is FVKESK. Trimming shortened V by 4 bases and J by 2 bases, and 12 bases separated the two germline ends. The CDR3 DNA sequence: TGTGCCAGCAGCCCCGGGCAGGGGCCCTACAATGAGCAGTTCTTC. Encoded protein: CASSPGQGPYNEQFF.

V is TRBV6-5 and J is TRBJ2-1, with D maybe TRBD2 (5 bases). The germline V gene has CDR1 MNHEY and CDR2 SVGAGI. The CDR3 totals 16 residues. The germline V and J ends were trimmed by 4 bases and 0 bases, with 13 bases remaining between them. In DNA, the CDR3 is TGTGCCAGCAGTTGGTCGCGGGCCCGCTCCTACAATGAGCAGTTCTTC. Its translation: CASSWSRARSYNEQFF.

The chain carries TRBV10-3 and TRBJ2-4; 9 nucleotides line up with TRBD1. J lost 8 bases, V lost 3 bases, and 5 bases had no gene match. CDR3 length: 14 amino acids. Germline values: CDR1 ENHRY, CDR2 SYGVKD. The CDR3 loop is CAISDTGTGHIQYF. CDR3 sequence (DNA): TGTGCCATCAGTGATACCGGGACAGGGCACATTCAGTACTTC.